Shown below are 21 T cell receptor beta chains from a single sample sequenced in a study of radiation and T cells in renal cell carcinoma. Assay used: immunoSEQ multiplex PCR; TCRdb lists only in-frame clones, some missing. The repertoire includes around 94,000 clones, around nine tenths of them detected once, and around 7.9% sits in the top ten. Time point described: baseline pretreatment blood. Treatment meaning: 15 Gy SBRT to primary tumor, nephrectomy 4 weeks later. The source was blood, collected from a patient whose treatment included radiotherapy and nephrectomy. The receptors originated from a man aged 50 to 60 with renal cell carcinoma.

The chain has TRBV11-3 and TRBJ2-6, with D unclear. In germline, CDR1 is SGHNT, CDR2 YENEEA. The CDR3 is 15 amino acids. V lost 0 bases, J lost 0 bases, and 3 bases lay in between. CDR3 sequence: CASSLDGSGANVLTF. CDR3 nucleotides: TGTGCCAGCAGCTTAGACGGCTCTGGGGCCAACGTCCTGACTTTC.

The CDR3 spells CASSLEGGTYNEQFF. The CDR3 DNA follows: TGCGCCAGCAGCTTGGAAGGGGGAACCTACAATGAGCAGTTCTTC. The V and J genes are TRBV5-1 and TRBJ2-1; perhaps TRBD1 as D (6 bases). V was shortened by 0 bases and J by 2 bases, with 9 bases between the two germline ends. This CDR3 spans 15 amino acids. From germline, CDR1 is SGHRS and CDR2 YFSETQ.

The rearrangement joins TRBV18 to TRBJ2-3, with D perhaps TRBD2 (6 bases). Germline CDR1 and CDR2: KGHSH and LQKENI. This CDR3 is built from 14 residues. The V end lost 3 bases, the J end lost 5 bases, and 12 bases lay between the germline ends. CDR3 sequence: CASSPRGREDTQYF. CDR3 nucleotides: TGTGCCAGCTCACCGCGAGGGCGGGAAGATACGCAGTATTTT. The full variable domain, rest sourced from reference TRBV18 and TRBJ2-3, is NAGVMQNPRHLVRRRGQEARLRCSPMKGHSHVYWYRQLPEEGLKFMVYLQKENIIDESGMPKERFSAEFPKEGPSILRIQQVVRGDSAAYFCASSPRGREDTQYFGPGTRLTVL.

V gene TRBV6-5 combines with J gene TRBJ1-4; D might be TRBD1 (5 bases). V was cut by 0 bases and J by 7 bases, with 15 bases left in between. Germline assignment: CDR1 MNHEY and CDR2 SVGAGI. This CDR3 region has 16 residues. The CDR3 here is CASSYSSGGSGEKLFF. CDR3 bases: TGTGCCAGCAGTTACTCGAGTGGGGGTTCGGGTGAAAAACTGTTTTTT.

J is TRBJ2-2 and V is TRBV5-1; 8 bases match TRBD2. With 4 bases clipped from V and 0 bases from J, the junction kept 2 bases outside the gene matches. The CDR3 is 15 amino acids. In germline, CDR1 is SGHRS, CDR2 YFSETQ. In DNA, the CDR3 is TGCGCCAGCAGCCCAGCGGGAGCGAACACCGGGGAGCTGTTTTTT. Protein sequence: CASSPAGANTGELFF.

The V call is TRBV5-1, the J call TRBJ2-3; no firm D call. V lost 0 bases and J lost 0, with 11 bases in between. This CDR3 comprises 16 residues. Germline assignment: CDR1 SGHRS and CDR2 YFSETQ. The CDR3 nucleotides read TGCGCCAGCAGCTTGGCTTCGGAAACTAGCACAGATACGCAGTATTTT. Amino acids: CASSLASETSTDTQYF.

The chain combines TRBV11-2 with TRBJ1-1, with a tentative D call TRBD1 (5 bases). The ends were cut back, 3 bases at V and 3 bases at J, with 11 bases in the middle. Germline V CDR1 and CDR2: SGHAT, FQNNGV. The length of the CDR3 is 14 residues. CDR3 amino acids: CASSFNGGDTEAFF. For the CDR3, the DNA is TGTGCCAGCAGCTTTAACGGGGGGGACACTGAAGCTTTCTTT.

This chain links TRBV5-6 with TRBJ2-1, with 8 bases that match TRBD2. Germline V gene lookup returns CDR1 SGHDT and CDR2 YYEEEE. After removal of 0 bases from V and 2 bases from J, the junction contained 7 bases not matched to a gene. CDR3 length: 17 amino acids. The CDR3 loop is CASSLGISGITYNEQFF. CDR3 DNA: TGTGCCAGCAGCTTGGGGATTAGCGGGATTACCTACAATGAGCAGTTCTTC.

This chain connects TRBV6-5 to TRBJ1-4; D gene unclear. V dropped 2 bases and J dropped 6 bases, with 10 bases sitting between them. CDR1 and CDR2 from the germline V gene are MNHEY and SVGAGI. CDR3 length: 14 residues. The DNA of the CDR3 is TGTGCCAGCAGTTACGGTCAGAGAGATGAAAAACTGTTTTTT. Translated, it gives CASSYGQRDEKLFF.

The rearrangement joins TRBV5-1 to TRBJ2-2; D could derive from TRBD1 or TRBD2 (5 bases each). The V gene lost 1 base and the J gene lost 2 bases, with 9 bases spanning the gap. This CDR3 is built from 15 residues. CDR1 and CDR2 from the germline V gene are SGHRS and YFSETQ. CDR3 sequence reads: CASSLNGDNTGELFF. DNA for the CDR3: TGCGCCAGCAGCTTGAACGGGGACAACACCGGGGAGCTGTTTTTT. Filled out from reference TRBV5-1 and TRBJ2-2, the complete variable domain reads KAGVTQTPRYLIKTRGQQVTLSCSPISGHRSVSWYQQTPGQGLQFLFEYFSETQRNKGNFPGRFSGRQFSNSRSEMNVSTLELGDSALYLCASSLNGDNTGELFFGEGSRLTVL.

The chain has TRBV4-1 and TRBJ2-3, with no clear D. Trimming took 0 bases from V and 0 from J, leaving 10 bases between them. The CDR3 loop spans 16 amino acids. Germline lookup yields CDR1 MGHRA and CDR2 YSYEKL. CDR3 in amino acids: CASSQEFRSSTDTQYF. CDR3 sequence (DNA): TGCGCCAGCAGCCAAGAGTTCAGATCTAGCACAGATACGCAGTATTTT.

The genes are TRBV11-2 and TRBJ2-5; the D is unclear. Germline loops: CDR1 SGHAT, CDR2 FQNNGV. The ends were cut back, 0 bases at V and 4 bases at J, with 9 bases in the middle. This CDR3 contains 14 residues. CDR3: CASSLEPRGETQYF. The CDR3 DNA follows: TGTGCCAGCAGCTTAGAACCCCGCGGAGAGACCCAGTACTTC.

This chain joins TRBV6-6 and TRBJ2-1, with D perhaps matching TRBD2 (5 bases). CDR1 and CDR2 (germline): MNHNY, SVGAGI (reference sequence). The CDR3 totals 15 residues. Trimming removed 2 bases at V and 7 bases at J, with 15 bases between. CDR3 in DNA: TGTGCCAGCAGTTACATATCTCGAGAGGGTAATGAGCAGTTCTTC. It translates to CASSYISREGNEQFF.

This CDR3 reads CASSIDRQGGSGAFF. The CDR3 DNA follows: TGTGCCAGTAGTATAGACAGACAGGGAGGGAGTGGAGCTTTCTTT. The gene calls are TRBV19 and TRBJ1-1; TRBD1 matches at 7 bases. In germline, CDR1 is LNHDA, CDR2 SQIVND (reference sequence). CDR3 size: 15 residues. The trim removed 0 bases at V and 10 bases at J, leaving 11 bases unmatched.

V gene TRBV12-5 combines with J gene TRBJ1-5; D gene unclear. V dropped 5 bases and J dropped 2 bases, with 19 bases sitting between them. The CDR3 is 17 amino acids. CDR1 and CDR2 from the germline V gene are LGHNT and FRNRAP. The CDR3 here is CASGPGGGVGGNQPQHF. CDR3 nucleotide sequence: TGTGCTAGTGGTCCCGGTGGCGGGGTTGGGGGCAATCAGCCCCAGCATTTT.

In regard to this clone: Other nucleotide sequences from this sample produce the same CDR3. The rearrangement links TRBV5-4 to TRBJ1-2; 7 positions agree with TRBD1. The CDR3 sequence is 15 residues long. The junction had 13 bases not matched to a gene; V was cut back by 4 bases and J by 7 bases. In germline, CDR1 is SGHNT, CDR2 YYREEE (reference sequence). The CDR3 loop is CASSALSRQGGGYTF. In nucleotides, the CDR3 is TGTGCCAGCAGCGCGCTATCGAGACAGGGAGGTGGCTACACCTTC.

This clone was recorded a few times. This chain links TRBV6-1 with TRBJ1-3, with no clear D. Germline V gene sequence: CDR1 MNHNS, CDR2 SASEGT. With 5 bases removed from V and 5 bases from J, the gap between germline ends came to 13 bases. This CDR3 has 14 residues. DNA for the CDR3: TGTGCCAGCAGTATATCTAACAAAAGAAACACCATATATTTT. As protein: CASSISNKRNTIYF.

This clone was seen a single time. V gene TRBV5-5 combines with J gene TRBJ2-1; no definite D call. The CDR3 covers 12 residues. The V gene's germline CDR1 is SGHKS and CDR2 YYEKEE (reference sequence). V lost 4 bases and J lost 8, with 10 bases in between. The CDR3, as DNA: TGTGCCAGCAGCCCCTCGGGTTATGAGCAGTTCTTC. Protein product: CASSPSGYEQFF. The entire variable domain, with the rest obtained from reference TRBV5-5 and TRBJ2-1, is as follows: DAGVTQSPTHLIKTRGQQVTLRCSPISGHKSVSWYQQVLGQGPQFIFQYYEKEERGRGNFPDRFSARQFPNYSSELNVNALLLGDSALYLCASSPSGYEQFFGPGTRLTVL.

This clone was seen only a few times. The rearrangement uses TRBV27 and TRBJ2-5, with D possibly matching TRBD1 (6 bases). With 4 bases removed from V and 1 base from J, the gap between germline ends came to 13 bases. Germline loops: CDR1 MNHEY, CDR2 SMNVEV (reference sequence). CDR3 length: 15 amino acids. The CDR3, as DNA: TGTGCCAGCAGTTCTCCTACAGGGTTCCAAGAGACCCAGTACTTC. Its translation is CASSSPTGFQETQYF.

The chain combines TRBV7-9 with TRBJ1-2, with D possibly matching TRBD1 (6 bases). Germline V gene lookup returns CDR1 SEHNR and CDR2 FQNEAQ (reference sequence). Trimming pared 5 bases from V and 4 bases from J, leaving 11 bases between. CDR3 size: 13 residues. The CDR3 here is CASSPRGGYGYTF. In DNA form, the CDR3 reads TGTGCCAGCAGCCCCAGGGGAGGCTATGGCTACACCTTC.

The chain employs TRBV30 and TRBJ1-1; 8 positions match TRBD1. Germline assignment: CDR1 GTSNPN and CDR2 SVGIG (reference sequence). The CDR3 contains 13 residues. Trimming cost V 4 bases and J 2 bases; bases outside gene matches: 3. CDR3 sequence reads: CAWMTGVNTEAFF. CDR3 in DNA: TGTGCCTGGATGACAGGGGTAAACACTGAAGCTTTCTTT.